Listed here is a single T cell receptor beta chain. The sample holds a few counts of this clonotype. The antigen it recognizes is unknown. No base quality information exists; no much larger clone differs at one position. This sample stems from a study of T cell repertoires in cytomegalovirus infection (dated by TCRdb to about 2019). About the full investigation: Peptide stimulations targeted recently identified HLA-C-restricted CMV epitopes, whose presentation resists viral immunomodulation, together with well-studied HLA-B-restricted epitopes. The HLA type of each donor mattered for the analysis, because public TCR beta signatures pointed to carriage of CMV infection along with the matching HLA type. The paper as a whole reports these results and caveats: Cumulative frequency of public TCR beta family members discriminated carriers of CMV infection plus the relevant HLA type in this cohort and an independent roughly 320-donor cohort. The ex vivo response was dominated by HLA-C-restricted CMV-specific TCR beta clonotypes, which also provided the single most frequent clonotype in two of eight donors.

V is pared back by 5 bases and J by 7 bases, with 17 bases lying between the germline termini. Reading from cysteine to phenylalanine, the CDR3 counts 15 amino acids. The read is trimmed to its CDR3 DNA, 45 bases read in frame from base 1. TCRdb records Illumina HiSeq 1500 as the sequencer. TCRdb applied fastp at Q25 and MiXCR to the public reads, then kept only in-frame beta chains. Rows matching on CDR3 protein sequence are summarized as one entry with the most common DNA and genes. This sample holds a few hundred thousand distinct CDR3 sequences; under 45% were observed only once. The ten largest make up about 48% of the sample. The sample's treatment or condition label is to be understood as: in vitro stimulation with specific CMV peptide epitopes to enrich CMV-specific T cells.

Recombination connected TRBV12-3 or TRBV12-4 to TRBJ2-2; the D gene may be TRBD1 or TRBD2, since each aligns over 5 bases. The TCR originated in a human donor in good health (CMV status not recorded). Some clones in this sample may be carry-over from other donors' samples. The sequences come from cultured PBMCs, collected from culture after CMV antigen stimulation. The DNA sequence is as follows: TGTGCCAGCAGTGGGACCGAGACTGGGGTCGGGGAGCTGTTTTTT. This encodes CASSGTETGVGELFF.